This T cell receptor (beta chain) was identified during a study of beta chain features in type 1 diabetes. Across the whole study: On cell yields, gender and age, patients and healthy donors were similar.

This clone was counted only a few times. Antigen unknown. Germline assignment: CDR1 SNHLY and CDR2 FYNNEI. The CDR3 length is 14 residues. Trimming took off 5 bases at V and 6 bases at J, with 14 bases between the two ends. Whole-study results and caveats: Fewer junction insertions and more nucleotide deletions appeared in type 1 diabetes patients. All four CD4+ subsets from Type 1 diabetes patients carried moderately but significantly shorter TCRB CDR3s.

Isolated RNA was reverse transcribed in full, so expressed TCRB transcripts were sequenced. Method: immunoSEQ multiplex PCR; TCRdb's copy keeps in-frame clones and lacks some. This sample carries 600,000 to 700,000 clones, around an eighth of them seen once, and the ten largest clones take more than 0.1%. The chain joins TRBV2 to TRBJ2-1; D might be TRBD2 (5 bases). The sample consisted of naive CD4+ T cells from blood. This clonotype was sampled from a man aged 25 to 40 with type 1 diabetes. The CDR3 here is CASSPDSTTNEQFF. The CDR3 nucleotides are TGTGCCAGCAGTCCGGACTCTACGACCAATGAGCAGTTCTTC.